These T cell receptor beta chains were read from a single sample in a study of post-analysis software for immune sequencing data. A single record per CDR3 protein comes from TCRdb applying MiXCR to the PCR reads. The repertoire has roughly 170,000 distinct CDR3 sequences, approximately 28% of them found once; the top ten carry about 1.6%. Sample: blood. Receptors originate from a girl aged 5 to 17 with multiple sclerosis. Both conserved end residues are part of each CDR3. A D gene is named only where the DNA matches it firmly. Some rows mark clone size as missing; the rest say once, few, many or name a class of expanded clone.

J	D	size	V	CDR3	DNA
TRBJ2-7	NA	many	TRBV20-1	CSAVGDYEQYF	TGCAGTGCAGTTGGAGACTACGAGCAGTACTTC
TRBJ1-2	TRBD1	NA	TRBV3-1	CARSQEGGGGAGGYTF	TGTGCCCGCAGCCAAGAAGGTGGAGGGGGCGCCGGGGGCTACACCTTC
TRBJ2-1	TRBD1	many	TRBV12-3/TRBV12-4	CASSMTGAESDEQFF	TGTGCCAGCAGTATGACAGGGGCGGAATCAGATGAGCAGTTCTTC
TRBJ1-2	NA	many	TRBV12-3/TRBV12-4	CASAPPGDYYGYTF	TGTGCCAGCGCCCCACCCGGGGACTACTATGGCTACACCTTC
TRBJ2-3	TRBD2	NA	TRBV12-3/TRBV12-4	CASSFSGGATDTQYF	TGTGCCAGCAGTTTTAGCGGGGGAGCGACAGATACGCAGTATTTT
TRBJ1-6	NA	NA	TRBV28	CASLGDSPPHF	TGTGCCAGCTTAGGGGATTCACCCCCCCACTTT
TRBJ2-4	NA	few	TRBV11-2	CASSPGAIAKNIQYF	TGTGCCAGCAGCCCGGGGGCTATAGCCAAAAACATTCAGTACTTC
TRBJ2-3	NA	few	TRBV14	CASSQRDRTDTQYF	TGTGCCAGCAGCCAACGGGACCGCACAGATACGCAGTATTTT
TRBJ2-5	TRBD2	NA	TRBV6-5	CAISETSGMTETQYF	TGTGCCATCAGTGAGACTAGCGGGATGACCGAGACCCAGTACTTC
TRBJ2-5	TRBD2	many	TRBV10-1	CASSESGTSGRGETQYF	TGCGCCAGCAGTGAGTCGGGGACTAGCGGGAGGGGAGAGACCCAGTACTTC
TRBJ1-6	NA	NA	TRBV9	CASSDFLGGRSPLHF	TGTGCCAGCAGCGATTTCTTGGGGGGACGGTCACCCCTCCACTTT
TRBJ2-1	NA	NA	TRBV5-5	CASSNRWDEQFF	TGTGCCAGCAGCAACCGATGGGATGAGCAGTTCTTC
TRBJ1-5	NA	NA	TRBV19	CASSSGQTGQPQHF	TGTGCCAGTAGTAGCGGACAAACGGGTCAGCCCCAGCATTTT
TRBJ2-5	NA	many	TRBV14	CASSPGRTSTRETQYF	TGTGCCAGCAGCCCGGGACGGACGTCTACCCGGGAGACCCAGTACTTC
TRBJ2-5	TRBD2	NA	TRBV4-1	CASSQAAGERNEQYF	TGCGCCAGCAGCCAAGCAGCGGGAGAGCGGAATGAGCAGTACTTC
TRBJ2-5	TRBD1	many	TRBV5-8	CASSPTGTGEETQYF	TGTGCCAGCAGCCCGACCGGGACAGGGGAAGAGACCCAGTACTTC
TRBJ2-5	TRBD2	NA	TRBV29-1	CSVERPPGGVETQYF	TGCAGCGTTGAAAGGCCGCCTGGGGGGGTAGAGACCCAGTACTTC
TRBJ2-7	NA	many	TRBV4-2	CASSQEVGSATYEQYF	TGTGCCAGCAGCCAAGAGGTTGGTAGCGCGACCTACGAGCAGTACTTC
TRBJ2-5	NA	NA	TRBV29-1	CSAERPGDEQYF	TGCAGCGCCGAGAGACCGGGGGATGAGCAGTACTTC
TRBJ1-1	NA	NA	TRBV28	CASRLPNTEAFF	TGTGCCAGCAGATTACCGAACACTGAAGCTTTCTTT
TRBJ2-7	TRBD1	once	TRBV7-3	CANSLTGVGEQYF	TGTGCCAACAGCTTGACAGGGGTAGGCGAGCAGTACTTC
TRBJ2-1	NA	many	TRBV11-2	CASSLWERPNEQFF	TGTGCCAGCAGCTTGTGGGAGCGACCCAATGAGCAGTTCTTC